Listed below are T cell receptor beta chains from one sample, sequenced in a study of blood T cell repertoires in COVID-19. The method was immunoSEQ multiplex PCR; TCRdb's version includes in-frame clones alone and lacks a portion of them. The table shows under 300,000 clones, with approximately 86% occurring only once. Specimen: peripheral blood. All receptors derive from a woman in her 70s with active or convalescent COVID-19. CDR3s include the opening cysteine and the closing phenylalanine or tryptophan. D genes are given only for firm matches. Size values are once, few and many counts, or a class for expanded clones, and some rows have none.

>-|-|TRBV19|TRBJ1-2
CASSIAAQDSTYGYTF
TGTGCCAGTAGTATAGCCGCCCAGGACAGTACCTATGGCTACACCTTC
>-|-|TRBV19|TRBJ1-5
CASSSPEGSLPQHF
TGTGCCAGTAGTAGCCCGGAGGGATCATTGCCCCAGCATTTT
>-|TRBD2|TRBV24-1|TRBJ2-5
CATRHSGGEETQYF
TGTGCCACCAGGCATAGCGGGGGGGAAGAGACCCAGTACTTC
>-|TRBD1|TRBV20-1|TRBJ1-6
CSASRGTGDSPLHF
TGCAGTGCTAGTCGGGGGACAGGGGATTCACCCCTCCACTTT
>-|-|TRBV7-6|TRBJ2-2
CASTKNALDTGELFF
TGTGCCAGCACCAAGAATGCCTTAGACACCGGGGAGCTGTTTTTT
>-|-|TRBV24-1|TRBJ1-2
CATSDDQGNYGYTF
TGTGCCACCAGTGACGACCAGGGAAACTATGGCTACACCTTC
>once|-|TRBV4-3|TRBJ2-2
CASSPRTDTNMGGELFF
TGCGCCAGCAGCCCTCGGACAGATACCAATATGGGCGGGGAGCTGTTTTTT
>-|-|TRBV24-1|TRBJ2-5
CATSDRRGAQETQYF
TGTGCCACCAGTGACAGACGGGGGGCCCAAGAGACCCAGTACTTC
>few|-|TRBV6-6|TRBJ2-7
CASSINTGIYEQYF
TGTGCCAGCAGTATAAATACAGGTATCTACGAGCAGTACTTC
>-|-|TRBV11-2|TRBJ1-1
CASSSGGRGVWRAEAFF
TGTGCCAGCAGCTCCGGGGGGAGGGGAGTCTGGAGGGCTGAAGCTTTCTTT
>-|TRBD1|TRBV4-1|TRBJ1-2
CASSSPTGAYYGYTF
TGCGCCAGCAGCTCCCCGACAGGGGCCTACTATGGCTACACCTTC
>-|-|TRBV19|TRBJ1-2
CASRSRVYYGYTF
TGTGCCAGTAGGTCCAGGGTGTACTATGGCTACACCTTC
>-|-|TRBV2|TRBJ1-4
CASSEAPGSGEKLFF
TGTGCCAGCAGTGAAGCGCCCGGGTCCGGTGAAAAACTGTTTTTT
>once|-|TRBV11-2|TRBJ1-2
CASSPQGNHYGYTF
TGTGCCAGCAGCCCACAGGGTAACCACTATGGCTACACCTTC
>-|TRBD1|TRBV4-1|TRBJ1-2
CASSQDISRGYGYTF
TGCGCCAGCAGCCAAGATATCAGCAGGGGGTATGGCTACACCTTC